This TCR beta chain was documented in a study of beta chain features in type 1 diabetes. Overall study findings and caveats: The naive, central memory and Treg TCRB repertoires looked more alike in patients than they did in healthy donors. When Type 1 diabetes patients were examined, their TCRB CDR3s proved moderately but significantly shorter in all four CD4+ subsets.

This CDR3 is 15 amino acids long. V was clipped by 7 bases and J by 0 bases, with 17 bases between them. Per the germline V gene, CDR1 is SQVTM and CDR2 is ANQGSEA. The sequenced template was cDNA made from the entire isolated RNA. The average read count of naive, central memory and regulatory T cell samples was some 3.8 million. Produced via immunoSEQ multiplex PCR; TCRdb's table is partial and in-frame only. This sample has 500,000 to 850,000 clones, with 11% to 15% found just once. Concerning this clone: Its specificity is unknown.

CD45RO/CCR7/CD25/CD127/CD95/CD27 sorting isolated CD4+ naive, central memory, regulatory and stem cell-like memory cells. The origin of this receptor is a man in his late teens or twenties with type 1 diabetes. The chain carries TRBV29-1 and TRBJ2-3, with D possibly matching TRBD2 (5 bases). The sample comprised naive CD4+ T cells from blood. CDR3 sequence: CSGMDFRYSTDTQYF. CDR3 in DNA: TGCAGCGGGATGGACTTTCGCTATAGCACAGATACGCAGTATTTT.